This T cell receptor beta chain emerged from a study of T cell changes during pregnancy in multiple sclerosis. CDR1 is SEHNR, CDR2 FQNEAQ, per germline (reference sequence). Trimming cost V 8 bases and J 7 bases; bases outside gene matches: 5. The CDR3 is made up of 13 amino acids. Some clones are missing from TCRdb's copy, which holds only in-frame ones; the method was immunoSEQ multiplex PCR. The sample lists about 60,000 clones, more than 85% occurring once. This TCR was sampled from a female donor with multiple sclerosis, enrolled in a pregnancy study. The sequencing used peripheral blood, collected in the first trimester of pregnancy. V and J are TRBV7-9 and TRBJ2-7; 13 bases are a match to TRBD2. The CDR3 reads CASSLAGGQEQYF. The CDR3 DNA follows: TGTGCCAGCTCACTAGCGGGGGGGCAGGAGCAGTACTTC.